Presented here are 9 T cell receptor beta chains from one specimen sequenced in a study of T cells in Graves' hyperthyroidism and ophthalmopathy. Amplified TCR beta CDR3 regions derived from RNA transcripts. With the HTBI primer set, the TCR CDR3 went through a first round of RT-PCR. MiXCR, applied by TCRdb to the multiplex PCR reads, yields one record per CDR3 protein. Of about 200,000 distinct CDR3 sequences listed, approximately 16% are singletons. The source material was blood. These receptors originate from a man aged 35 to 55 with Graves' hyperthyroidism.

The V and J genes are TRBV3-1 and TRBJ2-2; weak D call: TRBD1 (5 bases). The V end lost 0 bases, the J end lost 1 base, and 15 bases lay between the germline ends. Germline V gene sequence: CDR1 LGHDT, CDR2 YNNKEL (reference sequence). The CDR3 has 18 residues. CDR3 DNA sequence: TGTGCCAGCAGCCAAGACCCCTGGGCCAGGGTGAACACCGGGGAGCTGTTTTTT. This codes for CASSQDPWARVNTGELFF. The variable domain in full, completed from reference TRBV3-1 and TRBJ2-2, reads DTAVSQTPKYLVTQMGNDKSIKCEQNLGHDTMYWYKQDSKKFLKIMFSYNNKELIINETVPNRFSPKSPDKAHLNLHINSLELGDSAVYFCASSQDPWARVNTGELFFGEGSRLTVL.

The chain joins TRBV20-1 to TRBJ1-2, with 8 positions matching TRBD1. The CDR3 runs 13 residues. The germline V gene encodes CDR1 DFQATT and CDR2 SNEGSKA (reference sequence). V was pared by 6 bases and J by 7 bases, with 10 bases of the junction left unmatched. CDR3 nucleotide sequence: TGCAGTGCACGAGATCAGGGGGCGGCTGGCTACACCTTC. Its protein is CSARDQGAAGYTF.

The chain is built from TRBV2 and TRBJ1-5; D uncertain. Trimming took off 7 bases at V and 3 bases at J, with 13 bases between the two ends. CDR3 length: 14 residues. Germline assignment: CDR1 SNHLY and CDR2 FYNNEI. CDR3 in DNA: TGTGCCAGCACCCGAGACCAATTCAATCAGCCCCAGCATTTT. It yields the protein CASTRDQFNQPQHF. The full variable domain, with the rest looked up from reference TRBV2 and TRBJ1-5, is EPEVTQTPSHQVTQMGQEVILRCVPISNHLYFYWYRQILGQKVEFLVSFYNNEISEKSEIFDDQFSVERPDGSNFTLKIRSTKLEDSAMYFCASTRDQFNQPQHFGDGTRLSIL.

This clonotype came up many times. The chain carries TRBV7-2 and TRBJ2-6; the D gene could be TRBD1 or TRBD2 (5 bases each). The CDR3 has 17 residues. Germline V gene data show CDR1 as SGHTA and CDR2 as FQGNSA. V shed 5 bases and J shed 0 bases, with 14 bases lying between them. The CDR3 is CASSRRTLSSGANVLTF. The CDR3 bases are TGTGCCAGCAGCCGGAGGACACTTTCCTCTGGGGCCAACGTCCTGACTTTC.

This clonotype was seen more than once but under ten times. The rearrangement joins TRBV15 to TRBJ1-3; D gene unclear. The germline V and J ends were trimmed by 0 bases and 0 bases, with 9 bases remaining between them. The CDR3 spans 16 residues. Germline assignment: CDR1 LNHNV and CDR2 YYDKDF (reference sequence). The CDR3 spells CATSRDRVGSGNTIYF. Written as DNA, the CDR3 is TGTGCCACCAGCAGAGATCGGGTCGGCTCTGGAAACACCATATATTTT.

There are many counts of this clonotype. V is TRBV2 and J is TRBJ2-5, with D tentatively TRBD1 (6 bases). The germline V gene encodes CDR1 SNHLY and CDR2 FYNNEI. V was cut by 9 bases and J by 5 bases, with 10 bases left in between. The CDR3 sequence is 11 residues long. The CDR3 DNA reads TGTGCCAGTAACAGGGAGGAGACCCAGTACTTC. As protein: CASNREETQYF.

The chain employs TRBV6-5 and TRBJ1-3, with D unresolved. The V gene's germline CDR1 is MNHEY and CDR2 SVGAGI. CDR3 length: 19 residues. Trimming cost V 0 bases and J 0 bases, with 18 bases left between them. The CDR3 here is CASSYSNPLPDYSGNTIYF. CDR3 DNA: TGTGCCAGCAGTTACTCTAACCCGTTACCCGATTACTCTGGAAACACCATATATTTT.

This clonotype was found many times. The chain recombines TRBV27 with TRBJ2-6; no firm D call. The germline CDR1 and CDR2 sequences are MNHEY and SMNVEV (reference sequence). The CDR3 sequence is 17 residues long. V dropped 1 base and J dropped 0 bases, with 10 bases sitting between them. The CDR3: CASSLFPRNSGANVLTF. The CDR3 bases are TGTGCCAGCAGTTTATTTCCCCGCAACTCTGGGGCCAACGTCCTGACTTTC.

This clonotype appeared many times. The V gene is TRBV11-3, the J gene TRBJ1-1; D not resolved. V was pared by 4 bases and J by 4 bases, with 16 bases between. Germline CDR1 reads SGHNT; CDR2 reads YENEEA. There are 15 residues in the CDR3. The DNA for the CDR3 is TGTGCCAGCAGCTCGGAGCCCCAGGCGGGCACTGAAGCTTTCTTT. Protein product: CASSSEPQAGTEAFF.